This entry concerns a single TCR beta chain. These data originate in a study of T-cell reconstitution after alpha-beta-depleted transplantation in children. Trimming removed 4 bases from V and 0 bases from J, with 13 bases in between. CDR1 and CDR2 (germline): SGHRS, YFSETQ. This CDR3 region has 16 residues. The TCRbeta library incorporated unique molecular identifiers. Each CDR3 protein gets one entry after TCRdb re-called the PCR reads with MiXCR. The table lists 350,000 to 500,000 distinct CDR3 sequences, about 45% of them singletons. The TCR sequence derives from a girl aged 2 to 10 with aplastic anemia, due to receive a stem cell transplant. Sequenced material: PBMCs, taken before TCRalphabeta/CD19-depleted stem cell transplant. This sequence joins TRBV5-1 and TRBJ1-4; D is unresolved. The CDR3: CASSPKGGATNEKLFF. Here the CDR3 DNA reads TGCGCCAGCAGCCCAAAAGGCGGTGCAACTAATGAAAAACTGTTTTTT.